This T cell receptor beta chain was retrieved from a study of Ad26.COV2.S vaccination and SARS-CoV-2 variants. Study results and limitations: Greater spike-specific TCR breadth was seen in vaccine recipients than in placebo recipients. The analyses of TCR breadth and depth may have understated the size of total T cell responses. It was reported that spike-specific CD8+ and CD4+ T cell responses were substantially broad after vaccination. Vaccinated and placebo-treated recipients had similar non-spike TCR breadth.

Sequencing used immunoSEQ multiplex PCR; TCRdb keeps in-frame clones, though not all of them. The sample gives hundreds of thousands of clones, 92% of which show up once; 3.9% is in the top ten. This clone was detected once. Its specificity is not known. Germline lookup yields CDR1 LNHDA and CDR2 SQIVND (reference sequence). The V gene lost 7 bases and the J gene lost 6 bases, with 19 bases spanning the gap. The CDR3 is made up of 15 amino acids. The sequence was obtained from a human donor who had recovered from COVID-19. The source material was peripheral blood, sampled after recovery from COVID-19. The J gene is TRBJ2-1, the V gene TRBV19, with D tentatively TRBD2 (5 bases). The CDR3 region has the DNA TGTGCCAGTAAAGGAGGTGTGGCTTCACCCAATGAGCAGTTCTTC. Protein: CASKGGVASPNEQFF.